What follows describes a single T cell receptor beta chain. The antigen is unknown. Germline CDR1 LNHDA, CDR2 SQIVND (reference sequence). The junction had 5 bases not matched to a gene; V was cut back by 6 bases and J by 1 base. The CDR3 totals 14 residues. The data belong to a study of cytomegalovirus exposure and HLA in healthy donors. Looking at the study overall: It was reported in a later analysis that the 120 or so validation repertoires used the same platform as the 650 to 800 first-cohort repertoires.

Profiling relied on immunoSEQ multiplex PCR, and the TCRdb table lists in-frame clones only, not all of them. The sample lists about 130,000 clones; roughly 94% were seen once. Findings and caveats of the study: For most TCR sequences rarity was the rule, although some public TCRs occurred in many donors. The finding came from a later analysis; first-cohort TCR clusters tended to co-occur in the 90 to 150 validation repertoires. In vitro confirmation showed three CMV-associated chains to be CMV antigen specific.

The source material was PBMCs. This TCR came from a woman under 30 in good health and CMV-seronegative. This chain uses TRBV19 with TRBJ1-1, with TRBD1 matching 7 bases. CDR3 sequence: CASRQDRENTEAFF. The CDR3 coding sequence is TGTGCCAGTAGACAAGACAGGGAGAACACTGAAGCTTTCTTT.